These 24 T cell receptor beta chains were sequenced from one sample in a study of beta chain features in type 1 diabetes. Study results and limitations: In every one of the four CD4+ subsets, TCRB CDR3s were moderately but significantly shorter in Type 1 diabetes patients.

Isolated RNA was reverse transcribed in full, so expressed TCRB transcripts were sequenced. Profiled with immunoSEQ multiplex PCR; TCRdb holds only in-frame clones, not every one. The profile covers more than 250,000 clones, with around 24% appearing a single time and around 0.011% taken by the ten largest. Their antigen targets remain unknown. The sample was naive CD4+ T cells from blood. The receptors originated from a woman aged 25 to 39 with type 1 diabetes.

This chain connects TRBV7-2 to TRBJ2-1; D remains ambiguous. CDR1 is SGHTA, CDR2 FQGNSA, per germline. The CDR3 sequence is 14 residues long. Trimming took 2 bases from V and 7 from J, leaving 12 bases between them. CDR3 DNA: TGTGCCAGCAGCTTATCCGGTGGTCGGAATGAGCAGTTCTTC. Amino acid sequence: CASSLSGGRNEQFF.

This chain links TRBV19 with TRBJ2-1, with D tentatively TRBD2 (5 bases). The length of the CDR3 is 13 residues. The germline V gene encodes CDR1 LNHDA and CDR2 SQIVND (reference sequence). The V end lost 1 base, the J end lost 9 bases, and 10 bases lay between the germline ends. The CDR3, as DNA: TGTGCCAGTAGTATAGCGGGATTTGTTGAGCAGTTCTTC. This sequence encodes CASSIAGFVEQFF.

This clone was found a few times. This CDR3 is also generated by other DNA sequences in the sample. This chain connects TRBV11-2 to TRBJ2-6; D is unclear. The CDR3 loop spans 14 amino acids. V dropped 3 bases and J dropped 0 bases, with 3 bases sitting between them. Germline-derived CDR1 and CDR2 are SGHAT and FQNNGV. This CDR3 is CASSLSSGANVLTF. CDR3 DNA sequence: TGTGCCAGCAGCTTGAGCTCTGGGGCCAACGTCCTGACTTTC.

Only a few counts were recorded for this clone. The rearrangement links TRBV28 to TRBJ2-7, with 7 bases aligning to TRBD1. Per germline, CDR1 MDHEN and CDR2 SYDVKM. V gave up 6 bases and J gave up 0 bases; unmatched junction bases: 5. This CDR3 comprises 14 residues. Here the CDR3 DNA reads TGTGCCAGCAGCCCGGGACAGAGCTCCTACGAGCAGTACTTC. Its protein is CASSPGQSSYEQYF.

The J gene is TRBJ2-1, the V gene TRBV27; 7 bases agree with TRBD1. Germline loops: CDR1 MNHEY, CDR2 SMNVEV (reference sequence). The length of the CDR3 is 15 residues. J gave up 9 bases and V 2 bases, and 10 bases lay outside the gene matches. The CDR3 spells CASSLETGWTSEQFF. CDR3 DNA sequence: TGTGCCAGCAGTTTAGAGACAGGGTGGACCAGTGAGCAGTTCTTC.

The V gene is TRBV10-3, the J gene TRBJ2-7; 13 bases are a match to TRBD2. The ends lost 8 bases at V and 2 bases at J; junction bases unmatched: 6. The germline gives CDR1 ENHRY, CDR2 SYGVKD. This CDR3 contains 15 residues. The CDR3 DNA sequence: TGTGCCATCGGACCGGGACTAGCGGGAACCTACGAGCAGTACTTC. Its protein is CAIGPGLAGTYEQYF.

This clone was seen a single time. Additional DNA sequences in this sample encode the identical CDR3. Here the CDR3 reads CASSGGQGTNTEAFF. CDR3 DNA sequence: TGCGCCAGCAGCGGGGGACAGGGTACGAACACTGAAGCTTTCTTT. This chain links TRBV5-1 with TRBJ1-1; 9 bases are a match to TRBD1. J was trimmed by 1 base and V by 4 bases; bases with no gene match: 5. The CDR3 has 15 amino acids. Germline CDR1 reads SGHRS; CDR2 reads YFSETQ.

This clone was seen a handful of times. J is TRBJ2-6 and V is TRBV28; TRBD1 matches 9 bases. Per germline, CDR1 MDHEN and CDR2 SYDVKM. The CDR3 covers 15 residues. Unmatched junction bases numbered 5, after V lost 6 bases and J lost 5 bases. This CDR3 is CASRLQGARANVLTF. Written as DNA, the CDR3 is TGTGCCAGCAGGCTACAGGGGGCCCGGGCCAACGTCCTGACTTTC.

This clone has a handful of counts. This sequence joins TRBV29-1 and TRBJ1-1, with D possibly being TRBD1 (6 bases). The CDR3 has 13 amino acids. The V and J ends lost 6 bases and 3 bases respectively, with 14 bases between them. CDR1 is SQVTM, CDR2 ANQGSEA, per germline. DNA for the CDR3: TGCAGCGTGGCGCGTGACAGGTACACTGAAGCTTTCTTT. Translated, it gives CSVARDRYTEAFF. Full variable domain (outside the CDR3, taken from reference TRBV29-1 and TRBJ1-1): SAVISQKPSRDICQRGTSLTIQCQVDSQVTMMFWYRQQPGQSLTLIATANQGSEATYESGFVIDKFPISRPNLTFSTLTVSNMSPEDSSIYLCSVARDRYTEAFFGQGTRLTVV.

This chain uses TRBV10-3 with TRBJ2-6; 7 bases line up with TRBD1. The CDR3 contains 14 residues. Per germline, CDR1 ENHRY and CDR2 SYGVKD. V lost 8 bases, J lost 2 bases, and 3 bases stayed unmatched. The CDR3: CAIETGTGANVLTF. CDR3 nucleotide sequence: TGTGCCATCGAGACAGGGACTGGGGCCAACGTCCTGACTTTC.

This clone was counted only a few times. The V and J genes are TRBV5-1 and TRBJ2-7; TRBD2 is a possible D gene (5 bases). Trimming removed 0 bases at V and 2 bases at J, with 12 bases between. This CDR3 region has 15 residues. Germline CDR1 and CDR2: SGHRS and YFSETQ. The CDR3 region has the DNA TGCGCCAGCAGCTTGGTTCCGGGATCTCCCTACGAGCAGTACTTC. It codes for CASSLVPGSPYEQYF.

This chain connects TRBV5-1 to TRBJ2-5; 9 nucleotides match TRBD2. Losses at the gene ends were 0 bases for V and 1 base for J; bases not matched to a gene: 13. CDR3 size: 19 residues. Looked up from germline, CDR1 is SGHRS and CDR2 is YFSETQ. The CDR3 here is CASSLVGSGSILGQETQYF. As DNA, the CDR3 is TGCGCCAGCAGCTTGGTCGGTAGCGGGAGCATATTGGGCCAAGAGACCCAGTACTTC.

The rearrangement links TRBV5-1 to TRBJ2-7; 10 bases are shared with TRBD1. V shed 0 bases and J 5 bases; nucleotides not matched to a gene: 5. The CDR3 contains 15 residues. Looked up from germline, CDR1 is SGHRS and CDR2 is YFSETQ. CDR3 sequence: CASSLGGTGDHEQYF. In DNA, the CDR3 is TGCGCCAGCAGCTTGGGAGGGACAGGGGACCACGAGCAGTACTTC.

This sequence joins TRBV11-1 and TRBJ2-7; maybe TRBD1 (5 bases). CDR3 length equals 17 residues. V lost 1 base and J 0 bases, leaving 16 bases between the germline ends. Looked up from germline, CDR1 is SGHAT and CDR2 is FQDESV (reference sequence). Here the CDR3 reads CASSLGRRGPHSYEQYF. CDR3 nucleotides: TGTGCCAGCAGCTTAGGCCGTAGGGGTCCACACTCCTACGAGCAGTACTTC.

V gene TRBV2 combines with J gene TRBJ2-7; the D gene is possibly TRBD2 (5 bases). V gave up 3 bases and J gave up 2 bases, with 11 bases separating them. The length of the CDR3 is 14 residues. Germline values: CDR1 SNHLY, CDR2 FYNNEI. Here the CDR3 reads CASSEGSVTYEQYF. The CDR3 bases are TGTGCCAGCAGTGAGGGTAGCGTAACCTACGAGCAGTACTTC.

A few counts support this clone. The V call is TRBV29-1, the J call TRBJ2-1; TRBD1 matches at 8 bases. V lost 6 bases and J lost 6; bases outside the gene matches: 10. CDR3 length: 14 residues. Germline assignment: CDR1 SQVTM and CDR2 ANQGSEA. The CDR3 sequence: CSVKRGTGVNEQFF. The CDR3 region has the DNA TGCAGCGTGAAACGTGGGACAGGAGTCAATGAGCAGTTCTTC.

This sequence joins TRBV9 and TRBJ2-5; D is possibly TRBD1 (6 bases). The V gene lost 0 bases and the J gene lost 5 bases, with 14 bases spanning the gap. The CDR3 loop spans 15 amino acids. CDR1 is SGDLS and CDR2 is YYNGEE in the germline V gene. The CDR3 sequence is CASSVGNQGSETQYF. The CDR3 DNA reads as TGTGCCAGCAGCGTAGGGAACCAGGGGTCGGAGACCCAGTACTTC.

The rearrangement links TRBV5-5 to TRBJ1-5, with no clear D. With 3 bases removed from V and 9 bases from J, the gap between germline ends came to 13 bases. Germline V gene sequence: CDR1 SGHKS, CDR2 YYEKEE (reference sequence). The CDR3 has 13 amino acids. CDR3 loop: CASSSLTSRPQHF. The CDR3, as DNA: TGTGCCAGCAGCTCCTTAACATCTCGGCCCCAGCATTTT.

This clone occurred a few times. In DNA form, the CDR3 reads TGTGCCCGAGACAGGGCAAACACTGAAGCTTTCTTT. Translation gives CARDRANTEAFF. The V gene is TRBV30, the J gene TRBJ1-1, with 7 bases identical to TRBD1. Germline CDR1 and CDR2: GTSNPN and SVGIG (reference sequence). This CDR3 comprises 12 residues. Trimming cost V 8 bases and J 2 bases; bases outside gene matches: 5. Full variable domain (remainder filled in from reference TRBV30 and TRBJ1-1): SQTIHQWPATLVQPVGSPLSLECTVEGTSNPNLYWYRQAAGRGLQLLFYSVGIGQISSEVPQNLSASRPQDRQFILSSKKLLLSDSGFYLCARDRANTEAFFGQGTRLTVV.

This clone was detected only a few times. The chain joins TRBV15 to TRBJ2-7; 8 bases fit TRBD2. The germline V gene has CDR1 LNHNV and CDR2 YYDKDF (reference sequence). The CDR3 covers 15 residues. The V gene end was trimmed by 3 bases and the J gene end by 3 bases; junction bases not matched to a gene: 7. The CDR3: CATSSFGTRLYEQYF. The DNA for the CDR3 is TGTGCCACCAGCAGTTTCGGGACTAGACTCTACGAGCAGTACTTC.

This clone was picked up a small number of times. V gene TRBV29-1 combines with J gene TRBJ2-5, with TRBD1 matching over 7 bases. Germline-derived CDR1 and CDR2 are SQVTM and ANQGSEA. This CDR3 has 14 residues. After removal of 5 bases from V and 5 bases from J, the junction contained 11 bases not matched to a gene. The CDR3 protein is CSVKYRDRWETQYF. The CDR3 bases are TGCAGCGTTAAGTACCGGGACAGATGGGAGACCCAGTACTTC.

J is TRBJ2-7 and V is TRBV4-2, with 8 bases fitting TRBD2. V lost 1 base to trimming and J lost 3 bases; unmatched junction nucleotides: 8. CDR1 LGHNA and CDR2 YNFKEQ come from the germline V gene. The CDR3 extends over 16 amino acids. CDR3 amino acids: CASSQVESGSNYEQYF. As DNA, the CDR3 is TGTGCCAGCAGCCAAGTTGAAAGCGGGAGTAACTACGAGCAGTACTTC.

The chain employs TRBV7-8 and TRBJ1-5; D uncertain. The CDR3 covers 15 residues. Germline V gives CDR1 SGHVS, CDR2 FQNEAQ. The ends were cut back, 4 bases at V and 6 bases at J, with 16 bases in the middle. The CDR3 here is CASSSSGLESQPQHF. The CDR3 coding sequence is TGTGCCAGCAGCTCCAGTGGACTTGAGTCTCAGCCCCAGCATTTT.

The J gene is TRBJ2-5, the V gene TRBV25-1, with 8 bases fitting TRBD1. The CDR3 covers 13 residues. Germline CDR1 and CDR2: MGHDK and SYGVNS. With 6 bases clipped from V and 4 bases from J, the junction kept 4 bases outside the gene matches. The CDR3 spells CASRQGGGETQYF. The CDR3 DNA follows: TGTGCCAGCAGACAGGGGGGAGGAGAGACCCAGTACTTC.